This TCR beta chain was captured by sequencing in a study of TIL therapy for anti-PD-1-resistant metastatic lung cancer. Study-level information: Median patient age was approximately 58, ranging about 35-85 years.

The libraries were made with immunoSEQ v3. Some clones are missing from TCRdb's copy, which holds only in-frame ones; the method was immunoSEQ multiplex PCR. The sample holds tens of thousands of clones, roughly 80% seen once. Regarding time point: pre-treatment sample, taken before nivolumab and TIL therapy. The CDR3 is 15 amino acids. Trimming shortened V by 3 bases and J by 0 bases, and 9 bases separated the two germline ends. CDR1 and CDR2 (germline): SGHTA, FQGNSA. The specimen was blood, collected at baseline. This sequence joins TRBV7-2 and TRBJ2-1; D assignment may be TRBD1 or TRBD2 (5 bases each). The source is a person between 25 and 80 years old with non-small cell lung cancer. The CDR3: CASSLLGRSYNEQFF. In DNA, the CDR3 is TGTGCCAGCAGCTTGTTGGGACGCTCCTACAATGAGCAGTTCTTC.